The source of this T cell receptor (beta chain) is a study of human T cells and chemical hapten exposure. The overall study: Variation in per-sample TCR yields came mainly from small pooled library volume differences. Study results and limitations: Higher patch test scores went with higher counts of PT1 expanded TCRs.

Individual cDNA molecules each carried unique molecular identifiers attached by the library. Original processing notes: Sample TCR totals centred on a median of around 93,000, ranging about 20,000 to 690,600. TCRdb reprocessed the RACE reads with MiXCR, giving one entry per CDR3 protein. The V and J calls, along with clone size, are taken from TCRdb and not from the paper's own processing. The data contain approximately 60,000 distinct CDR3 sequences, 9.3% of them seen just once; the ten biggest clones take up about 14%. As for this clonotype: Its antigen is unknown.

Time point given: patch test 1, 2 weeks after DPC sensitization. Treatment in this sample: therapeutic diphenylcyclopropenone sensitization with weekly scalp DPC. From germline, CDR1 is LGHDT and CDR2 YNNKEL (reference sequence). Between the trimmed V and J ends, which lost 4 bases and 12 bases, there was a span of 13 bases. The CDR3 spans 13 residues. This TCR derives from a woman aged 40 to 50 with alopecia areata. Some clones in this sample may be carry-over from other donors' samples. The chain joins TRBV3-1 to TRBJ1-6, with a weak D call TRBD1 (6 bases). Sequenced here: whole blood, sampled in connection with sensitization to the hapten diphenylcyclopropenone (DPC). The DNA for the CDR3 is TGTGCCAGCAGCCGCATACAGGGTCAACCCCTCCACTTT. This codes for CASSRIQGQPLHF.